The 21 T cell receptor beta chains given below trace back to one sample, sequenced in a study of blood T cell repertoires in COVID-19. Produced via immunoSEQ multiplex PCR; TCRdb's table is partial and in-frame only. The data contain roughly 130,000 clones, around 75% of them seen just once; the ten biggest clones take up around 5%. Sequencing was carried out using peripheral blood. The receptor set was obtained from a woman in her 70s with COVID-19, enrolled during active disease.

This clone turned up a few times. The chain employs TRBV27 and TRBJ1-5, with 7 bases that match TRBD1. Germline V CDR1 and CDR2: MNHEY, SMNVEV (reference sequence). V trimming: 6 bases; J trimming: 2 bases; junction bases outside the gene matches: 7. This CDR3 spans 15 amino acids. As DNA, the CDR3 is TGTGCCAGCAGCGATGGACAGGACGGCAATCAGCCCCAGCATTTT. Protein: CASSDGQDGNQPQHF.

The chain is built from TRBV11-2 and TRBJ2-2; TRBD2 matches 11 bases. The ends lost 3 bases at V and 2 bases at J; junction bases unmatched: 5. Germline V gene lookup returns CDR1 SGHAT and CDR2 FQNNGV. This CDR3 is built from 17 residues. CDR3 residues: CASSFPSGGINTGELFF. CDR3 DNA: TGTGCCAGCAGCTTTCCTAGCGGGGGGATAAACACCGGGGAGCTGTTTTTT.

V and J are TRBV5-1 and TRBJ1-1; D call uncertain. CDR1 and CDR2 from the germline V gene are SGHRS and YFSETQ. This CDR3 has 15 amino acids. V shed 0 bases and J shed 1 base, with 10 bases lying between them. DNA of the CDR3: TGCGCCAGCAGCTTGGAGCAGGTGGGGAACACTGAAGCTTTCTTT. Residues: CASSLEQVGNTEAFF.

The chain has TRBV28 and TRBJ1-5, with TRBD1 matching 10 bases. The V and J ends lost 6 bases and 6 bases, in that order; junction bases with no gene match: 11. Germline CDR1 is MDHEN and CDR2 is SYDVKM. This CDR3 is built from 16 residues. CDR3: CASSRTGGLNGQPQHF. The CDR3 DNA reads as TGTGCCAGCAGCCGGACAGGGGGTTTGAACGGTCAGCCCCAGCATTTT.

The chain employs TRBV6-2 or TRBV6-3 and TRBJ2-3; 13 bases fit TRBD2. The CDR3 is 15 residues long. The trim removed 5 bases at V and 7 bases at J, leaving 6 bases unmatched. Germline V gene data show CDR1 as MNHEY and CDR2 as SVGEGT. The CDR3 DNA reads TGTGCCAGCAGTCTTACTAGCGGGGGGGCCTATACGCAGTATTTT. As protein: CASSLTSGGAYTQYF.

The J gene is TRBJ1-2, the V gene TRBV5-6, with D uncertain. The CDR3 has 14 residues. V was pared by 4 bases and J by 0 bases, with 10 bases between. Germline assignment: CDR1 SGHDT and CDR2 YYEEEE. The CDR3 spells CASSVVSANYGYTF. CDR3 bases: TGTGCCAGCAGCGTAGTAAGTGCTAACTATGGCTACACCTTC.

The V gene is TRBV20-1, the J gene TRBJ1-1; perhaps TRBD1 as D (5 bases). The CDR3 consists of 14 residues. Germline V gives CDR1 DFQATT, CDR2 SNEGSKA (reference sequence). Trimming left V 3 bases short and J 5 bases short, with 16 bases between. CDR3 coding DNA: TGCAGTGCTAGTCGGAGGGGCGCGAGAACTGAAGCTTTCTTT. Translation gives CSASRRGARTEAFF.

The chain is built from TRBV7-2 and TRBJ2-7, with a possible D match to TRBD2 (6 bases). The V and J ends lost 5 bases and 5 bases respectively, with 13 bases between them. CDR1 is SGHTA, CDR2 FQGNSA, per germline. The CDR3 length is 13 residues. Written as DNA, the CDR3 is TGTGCCAGCAGCGGCGGGATTCTCAACGAGCAGTACTTC. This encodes CASSGGILNEQYF.

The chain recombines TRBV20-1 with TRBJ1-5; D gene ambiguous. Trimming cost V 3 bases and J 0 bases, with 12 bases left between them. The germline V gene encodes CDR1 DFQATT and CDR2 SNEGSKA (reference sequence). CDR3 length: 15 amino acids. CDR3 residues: CSASPDGNSNQPQHF. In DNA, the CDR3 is TGCAGTGCTAGTCCTGACGGGAATAGCAATCAGCCCCAGCATTTT.

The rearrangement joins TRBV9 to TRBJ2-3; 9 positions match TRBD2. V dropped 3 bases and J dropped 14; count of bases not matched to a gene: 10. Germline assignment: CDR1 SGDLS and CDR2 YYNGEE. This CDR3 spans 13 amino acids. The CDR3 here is CASSGRLAGAAYF. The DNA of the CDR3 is TGTGCCAGCAGCGGCCGCTTAGCGGGGGCCGCGTATTTT.

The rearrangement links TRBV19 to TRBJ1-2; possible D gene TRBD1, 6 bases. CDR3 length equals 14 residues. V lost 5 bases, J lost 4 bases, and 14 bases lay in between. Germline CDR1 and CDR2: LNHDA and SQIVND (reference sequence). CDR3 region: CASSPTRGPYGYTF. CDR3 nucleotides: TGTGCCAGTAGTCCAACCAGGGGTCCCTATGGCTACACCTTC.

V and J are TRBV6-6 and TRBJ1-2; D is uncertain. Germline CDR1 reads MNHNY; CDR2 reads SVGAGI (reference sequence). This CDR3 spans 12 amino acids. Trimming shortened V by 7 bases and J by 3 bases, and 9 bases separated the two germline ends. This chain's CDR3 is CASNRGDYGYTF. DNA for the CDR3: TGTGCCAGCAACCGCGGGGACTATGGCTACACCTTC.

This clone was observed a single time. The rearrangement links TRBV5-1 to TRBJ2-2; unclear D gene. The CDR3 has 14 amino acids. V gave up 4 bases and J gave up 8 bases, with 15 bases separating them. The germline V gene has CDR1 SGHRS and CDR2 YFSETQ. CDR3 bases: TGCGCCAGCAGCCCCGAGGCCCCTAGGGGGGAGCTGTTTTTT. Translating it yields CASSPEAPRGELFF.

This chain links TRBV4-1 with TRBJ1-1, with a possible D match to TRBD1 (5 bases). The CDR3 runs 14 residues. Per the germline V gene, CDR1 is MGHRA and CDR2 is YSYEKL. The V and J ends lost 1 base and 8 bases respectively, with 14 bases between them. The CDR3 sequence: CASSQGGGKGEAFF. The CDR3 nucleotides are TGCGCCAGCAGCCAAGGCGGGGGGAAGGGAGAAGCTTTCTTT.

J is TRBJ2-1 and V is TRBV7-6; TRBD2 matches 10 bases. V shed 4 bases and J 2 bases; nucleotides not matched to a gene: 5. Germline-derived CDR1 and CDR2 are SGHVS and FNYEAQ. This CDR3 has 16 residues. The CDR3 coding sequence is TGTGCCAGCAGCTCCATGAGCGGGGGGGCCTACAATGAGCAGTTCTTC. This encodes CASSSMSGGAYNEQFF.

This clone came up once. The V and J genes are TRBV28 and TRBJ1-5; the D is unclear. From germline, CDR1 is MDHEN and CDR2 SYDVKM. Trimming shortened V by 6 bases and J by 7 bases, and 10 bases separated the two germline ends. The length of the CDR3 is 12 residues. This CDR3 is CASRAAGQPQHF. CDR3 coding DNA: TGTGCCAGCAGGGCGGCGGGCCAGCCCCAGCATTTT.

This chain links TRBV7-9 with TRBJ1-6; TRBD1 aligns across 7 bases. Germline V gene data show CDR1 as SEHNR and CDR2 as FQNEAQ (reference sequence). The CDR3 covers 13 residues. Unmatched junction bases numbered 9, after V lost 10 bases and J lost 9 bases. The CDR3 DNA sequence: TGTGCCATGGCAGGGGGAAGCGGTTCACCCCTCCACTTT. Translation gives CAMAGGSGSPLHF.

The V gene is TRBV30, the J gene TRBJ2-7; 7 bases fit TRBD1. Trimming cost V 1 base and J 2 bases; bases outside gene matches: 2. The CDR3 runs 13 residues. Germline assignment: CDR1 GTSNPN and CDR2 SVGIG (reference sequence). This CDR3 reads CAWSGGQPYEQYF. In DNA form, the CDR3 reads TGTGCCTGGAGTGGGGGACAGCCCTACGAGCAGTACTTC.

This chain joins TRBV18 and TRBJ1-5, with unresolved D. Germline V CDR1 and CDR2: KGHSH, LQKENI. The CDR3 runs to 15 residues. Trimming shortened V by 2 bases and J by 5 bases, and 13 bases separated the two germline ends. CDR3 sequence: CASSPGRREYQPQHF. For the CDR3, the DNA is TGTGCCAGCTCACCAGGGAGAAGGGAGTATCAGCCCCAGCATTTT.

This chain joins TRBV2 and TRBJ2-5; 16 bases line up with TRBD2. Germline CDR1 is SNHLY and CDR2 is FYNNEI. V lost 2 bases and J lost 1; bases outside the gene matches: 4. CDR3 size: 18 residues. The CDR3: CASSEPGLAGGRQETQYF. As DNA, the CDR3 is TGTGCCAGCAGTGAACCGGGACTAGCGGGGGGGCGCCAAGAGACCCAGTACTTC.

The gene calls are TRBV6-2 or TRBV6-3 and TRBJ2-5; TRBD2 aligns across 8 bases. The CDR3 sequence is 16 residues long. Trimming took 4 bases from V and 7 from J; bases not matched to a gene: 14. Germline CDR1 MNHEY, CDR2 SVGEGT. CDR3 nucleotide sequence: TGTGCCAGCAGTTCCCCCAGGACGCGGGGGGAAATGACCCAGTACTTC. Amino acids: CASSSPRTRGEMTQYF.